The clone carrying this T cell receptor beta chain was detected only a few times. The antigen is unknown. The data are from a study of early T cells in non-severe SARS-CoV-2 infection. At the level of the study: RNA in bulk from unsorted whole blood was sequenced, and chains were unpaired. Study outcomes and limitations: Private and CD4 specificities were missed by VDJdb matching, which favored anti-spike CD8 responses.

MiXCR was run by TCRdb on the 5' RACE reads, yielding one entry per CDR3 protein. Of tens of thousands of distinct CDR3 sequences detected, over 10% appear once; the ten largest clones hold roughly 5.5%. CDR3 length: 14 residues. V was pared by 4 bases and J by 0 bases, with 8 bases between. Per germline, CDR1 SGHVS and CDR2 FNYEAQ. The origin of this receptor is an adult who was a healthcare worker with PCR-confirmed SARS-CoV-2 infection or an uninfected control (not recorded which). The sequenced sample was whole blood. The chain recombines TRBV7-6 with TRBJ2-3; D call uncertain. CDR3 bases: TGTGCCAGCAGCTCGCGTACGAGCACAGATACGCAGTATTTT. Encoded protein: CASSSRTSTDTQYF.